Shown below are 10 T cell receptor beta chains from a single sample sequenced in a study of blood T cell repertoires in COVID-19. Profiling relied on immunoSEQ multiplex PCR, and the TCRdb table lists in-frame clones only, not all of them. The table has 190,000 or so clones, around 80% seen once. Sequenced: peripheral blood. These receptor sequences come from a woman older than 75 with active or convalescent COVID-19.

The chain uses TRBV29-1 and TRBJ2-1, with 15 bases matching TRBD2. The CDR3 consists of 17 residues. After removal of 0 bases from V and 6 bases from J, the junction contained 6 bases not matched to a gene. Germline V gene data show CDR1 as SQVTM and CDR2 as ANQGSEA. The chain's CDR3 is CSVEDRTSGGVGNEQFF. CDR3 in DNA: TGCAGCGTTGAAGATAGGACTAGCGGGGGGGTTGGCAATGAGCAGTTCTTC.

This clone has just one count. V gene TRBV19 combines with J gene TRBJ1-1; D gene unclear. Per the germline V gene, CDR1 is LNHDA and CDR2 is SQIVND (reference sequence). This CDR3 spans 13 amino acids. V lost 6 bases and J lost 0, with 8 bases in between. CDR3 DNA sequence: TGTGCCAGTAGACAGTTAGTGAACACTGAAGCTTTCTTT. Protein: CASRQLVNTEAFF. Full variable domain (outside the CDR3, taken from reference TRBV19 and TRBJ1-1): DGGITQSPKYLFRKEGQNVTLSCEQNLNHDAMYWYRQDPGQGLRLIYYSQIVNDFQKGDIAEGYSVSREKKESFPLTVTSAQKNPTAFYLCASRQLVNTEAFFGQGTRLTVV.

Regarding this clone: One junction end disagrees with the germline gene, perhaps due to a read error. The chain links TRBV19 to TRBJ2-2, with 9 positions matching TRBD1. The CDR3 runs 14 residues. CDR1 is LNHDA and CDR2 is SQIVND in the germline V gene (reference sequence). The CDR3, as DNA: TGTGACTCTTACAGGGGGCGGTTTCACCGGGGAGCTGTTTTT. It translates to CDSYRGRFHRGAVF.

This chain connects TRBV10-1 to TRBJ1-4, with 7 bases that match TRBD1. The germline V gene has CDR1 WNHNN and CDR2 SYGVQD (reference sequence). V was pared by 2 bases and J by 7 bases, with 7 bases of the junction left unmatched. The CDR3 spans 15 residues. CDR3 in amino acids: CASSERQGGGEKLFF. CDR3 nucleotides: TGCGCCAGCAGTGAGCGACAGGGCGGCGGTGAAAAACTGTTTTTT.

The chain is built from TRBV5-1 and TRBJ1-1; D is unclear. V lost 4 bases and J lost 0, with 13 bases in between. The CDR3 covers 15 residues. In germline, CDR1 is SGHRS, CDR2 YFSETQ. The CDR3 DNA is TGCGCCAGCAGCGGAGGGTCAGTTGTGAACACTGAAGCTTTCTTT. Its translation is CASSGGSVVNTEAFF. Using reference TRBV5-1 and TRBJ1-1 for the parts outside the CDR3, the full variable domain is KAGVTQTPRYLIKTRGQQVTLSCSPISGHRSVSWYQQTPGQGLQFLFEYFSETQRNKGNFPGRFSGRQFSNSRSEMNVSTLELGDSALYLCASSGGSVVNTEAFFGQGTRLTVV.

V and J are TRBV18 and TRBJ2-6; 8 bases map to TRBD1. Germline lookup yields CDR1 KGHSH and CDR2 LQKENI. V dropped 5 bases and J dropped 2; count of bases not matched to a gene: 2. The CDR3 covers 15 residues. CDR3 sequence (DNA): TGTGCCAGCTCATCGGACAGGGCTGGGGCCAACGTCCTGACTTTC. Translating it yields CASSSDRAGANVLTF.

The genes are TRBV5-1 and TRBJ2-1; 10 positions agree with TRBD1. The CDR3 covers 16 residues. V lost 2 bases, J lost 7 bases, and 9 bases stayed unmatched. CDR1 and CDR2 from the germline V gene are SGHRS and YFSETQ. CDR3 DNA: TGCGCCAGCAGCTTCGCTCCCGGGACAGGGGATAATGAGCAGTTCTTC. Translated: CASSFAPGTGDNEQFF.

The rearrangement uses TRBV6-1 and TRBJ2-3; TRBD1 is a possible D gene (6 bases). Germline CDR1 and CDR2: MNHNS and SASEGT. V lost 1 base and J lost 9, with 14 bases in between. The CDR3 extends over 14 amino acids. The CDR3 loop is CASSEEGRTATQYF. The CDR3 nucleotides read TGTGCCAGCAGTGAAGAGGGCAGGACAGCGACGCAGTATTTT.

The chain is built from TRBV11-2 and TRBJ1-1, with D unclear. Trimming stripped 5 bases from V and 3 bases from J, with 16 bases between. This CDR3 has 15 residues. Germline CDR1 reads SGHAT; CDR2 reads FQNNGV. CDR3 residues: CASSPAFYGDTEAFF. The CDR3 DNA reads TGTGCCAGCAGCCCTGCTTTTTACGGGGACACTGAAGCTTTCTTT.

This chain uses TRBV7-9 with TRBJ2-7, with 10 bases aligning to TRBD2. The CDR3 totals 15 residues. Looked up from germline, CDR1 is SEHNR and CDR2 is FQNEAQ (reference sequence). V was pared by 5 bases and J by 5 bases, with 9 bases of the junction left unmatched. CDR3 amino acids: CASSPRGTSVHEQYF. CDR3 nucleotide sequence: TGTGCCAGCAGCCCGAGGGGGACTAGCGTCCACGAGCAGTACTTC.